These 3 T cell receptor beta chains originate from one sample sequenced in a study of preoperative IRX-2 immunotherapy in early breast cancer. Libraries were prepared by immunoSEQ multiplex PCR; TCRdb keeps only in-frame clonotypes and omits some of them. The sample holds 25,000 to 30,000 clones, around 87% seen once. As for treatment: preoperative locoregional IRX-2 cytokine immunotherapy. Sampling was conducted from a patient treated with IRX-2 immunotherapy. Source of these receptors: a human donor with breast cancer.

The chain couples TRBV2 to TRBJ2-1, with a tentative D call TRBD2 (6 bases). The germline CDR1 and CDR2 sequences are SNHLY and FYNNEI. Trimming pared 8 bases from V and 8 bases from J, leaving 10 bases between. The CDR3 spans 11 residues. The CDR3 sequence: CASSTRDEQFF. The CDR3 DNA reads TGTGCCAGCTCGACTAGGGATGAGCAGTTCTTC.

The chain recombines TRBV2 with TRBJ2-2; 11 bases map to TRBD2. The V segment lost 1 base and the J segment 6 bases; nucleotides outside the gene matches: 7. CDR3 length equals 17 residues. Germline loops: CDR1 SNHLY, CDR2 FYNNEI. The CDR3 protein is CASSEGSGRAHSGELFF. The CDR3 region has the DNA TGTGCCAGCAGTGAAGGTAGCGGGAGGGCCCACTCCGGGGAGCTGTTTTTT.

This sequence joins TRBV28 and TRBJ1-1; D perhaps matches TRBD1 (5 bases). The ends were cut back, 4 bases at V and 1 base at J, with 10 bases in the middle. CDR1 MDHEN and CDR2 SYDVKM come from the germline V gene. CDR3 length equals 14 residues. The CDR3, as DNA: TGTGCCAGCAGTTGGACAAGAAAGAACACTGAAGCTTTCTTT. This encodes CASSWTRKNTEAFF.